These T cell receptor beta chains were read from a single sample in a study of technical replicates of blood from a few donors. TCRdb's table, derived via immunoSEQ multiplex PCR, lists solely in-frame clones and lacks some. The sample lists roughly 73,000 clones, roughly 93% occurring once. Sequenced sample: T cells isolated from PBMCs. The receptors were gathered from a human donor in good health. CDR3s include the opening cysteine and the closing phenylalanine or tryptophan. The D gene is left open where the match is weak. Rows may omit the clone size; those that give it use once, few, many or a size class.

D: TRBD1; J: TRBJ2-7; V: TRBV28; size: .; DNA: TGTGCCAGCAGTCTCCCGGGACAGGGCTACACAAGCTCCTACGAGCAGTACTTC; CDR3: CASSLPGQGYTSSYEQYF
D: .; J: TRBJ1-6; V: TRBV28; size: .; DNA: TGTGCCAGCAGATATGTATCAGATTCACCCCTCCACTTT; CDR3: CASRYVSDSPLHF
D: TRBD2; J: TRBJ2-1; V: TRBV2; size: .; DNA: TGTGCCAGCGGGACTAGCGTGTACAATGAGCAGTTCTTC; CDR3: CASGTSVYNEQFF
D: TRBD2; J: TRBJ2-7; V: TRBV28; size: .; DNA: TGTGCCAGCAGCCCTACTAGCGTCCGGCCCTACGAGCAGTACTTC; CDR3: CASSPTSVRPYEQYF
D: TRBD1; J: TRBJ2-7; V: TRBV6-1; size: .; DNA: TGTGCCAGCAGTGGGACAGGGGGAAGCTACGAGCAGTACTTC; CDR3: CASSGTGGSYEQYF
D: TRBD2; J: TRBJ2-1; V: TRBV7-9; size: .; DNA: TGTGCCAGCAGCTTAGAGCTAGCGGGGGGGCGAAATGAGCAGTTCTTC; CDR3: CASSLELAGGRNEQFF
D: TRBD2; J: TRBJ2-2; V: TRBV29-1; size: .; DNA: TGCAGCGGACTTCTTAGCGGGAGACCGACCGGGGAGCTGTTTTTT; CDR3: CSGLLSGRPTGELFF
D: .; J: TRBJ1-3; V: TRBV27; size: .; DNA: TGTGCCAGCAACCAGTCTGGAAACACCATATATTTT; CDR3: CASNQSGNTIYF
D: TRBD1; J: TRBJ2-5; V: TRBV9; size: .; DNA: TGTGCCAGCAGCTCGGGACAGGGAGAGACCCAGTACTTC; CDR3: CASSSGQGETQYF
D: TRBD2; J: TRBJ2-3; V: TRBV5-1; size: .; DNA: TGCGCCAGCAGCCCAGCGACTAGCGGGAACACAGATACGCAGTATTTT; CDR3: CASSPATSGNTDTQYF
D: TRBD1; J: TRBJ1-4; V: TRBV7-2; size: .; DNA: TGTGCCAGCAGCTTAGACGGGACAGGGTTAAAAAAACTGTTTTTT; CDR3: CASSLDGTGLKKLFF
D: .; J: TRBJ1-1; V: TRBV7-8; size: .; DNA: TGTGCCAGCAGCTTAGTAAGGCAGGGGAACACTGAAGCTTTCTTT; CDR3: CASSLVRQGNTEAFF
D: TRBD2; J: TRBJ2-1; V: TRBV6-1; size: .; DNA: TGTGCCAGCAGTGAAGGTACGGGGGGGCTCTACGAGCAGTTCTTC; CDR3: CASSEGTGGLYEQFF
D: .; J: TRBJ2-1; V: TRBV2; size: .; DNA: TGTGCCAGCAGTGAAGAGATAGCGGCATACAATGAGCAGTTCTTC; CDR3: CASSEEIAAYNEQFF
D: TRBD1; J: TRBJ1-2; V: TRBV6-1; size: .; DNA: TGTGCCAGCAGGGACGGACAGGATCTCTATGGCTACACCTTC; CDR3: CASRDGQDLYGYTF
D: .; J: TRBJ1-3; V: TRBV27; size: .; DNA: TGTGCCAGCAGTTTAAGGAGCTCTGGAAACACCATATATTTT; CDR3: CASSLRSSGNTIYF
D: TRBD1; J: TRBJ1-1; V: TRBV10-3; size: .; DNA: TGTGCCATCAGTTCCTGGACAGGGAAGACTGAAGCTTTCTTT; CDR3: CAISSWTGKTEAFF
D: TRBD1; J: TRBJ1-1; V: TRBV6-1; size: .; DNA: TGTGCCAGCAGAAAGGGACAGCCGAACACTGAAGCTTTCTTT; CDR3: CASRKGQPNTEAFF
D: .; J: TRBJ1-2; V: TRBV30; size: .; DNA: TGTGCCTGGAGTATACAGGACGCTGGCTACACCTTC; CDR3: CAWSIQDAGYTF
D: TRBD1; J: TRBJ1-1; V: TRBV7-8; size: once; DNA: TGTGCCAGCAGCCCGAGACAGGGACCGAACACTGAAGCTTTCTTT; CDR3: CASSPRQGPNTEAFF
D: TRBD1; J: TRBJ1-1; V: TRBV7-8; size: .; DNA: TGTGCCAGCAGCTTAAGTCCACCCGACAGGGTGGCCACTGAAGCTTTCTTT; CDR3: CASSLSPPDRVATEAFF
D: .; J: TRBJ2-3; V: TRBV29-1; size: .; DNA: TGCAGCGCCCCGCACGGGTTAAGAGGAGATACGCAGTATTTT; CDR3: CSAPHGLRGDTQYF
D: .; J: TRBJ2-7; V: TRBV7-9; size: .; DNA: TGTGCCAGCAGCTCAGGCCGAACAGAGGGTAGGGTCTACGAGCAGTACTTC; CDR3: CASSSGRTEGRVYEQYF
D: .; J: TRBJ2-7; V: TRBV7-2; size: .; DNA: TGTGCCAGCAGCGGGAGCGCATACTACGAGCAGTACTTC; CDR3: CASSGSAYYEQYF
D: TRBD2; J: TRBJ2-5; V: TRBV18; size: .; DNA: TGTGCCAGCTCACCAACGGGACTAGCGGGAGAGACCCAGTACTTC; CDR3: CASSPTGLAGETQYF
D: .; J: TRBJ1-2; V: TRBV28; size: .; DNA: TGTGCCAGCTCACCGGGTTTATATGGCTACACCTTC; CDR3: CASSPGLYGYTF
D: .; J: TRBJ1-6; V: TRBV5-6; size: .; DNA: TGTGCCAGCAGCCGCCCTACCCTGACAGGACCCTTGAGTTCACCCCTCCACTTT; CDR3: CASSRPTLTGPLSSPLHF
D: .; J: TRBJ1-6; V: TRBV4-1; size: .; DNA: TGCGCCAGCAGCGAAACCAGGGGAACTAATTCACCCCTCCACTTT; CDR3: CASSETRGTNSPLHF
D: .; J: TRBJ2-1; V: TRBV2; size: .; DNA: TGTGCCAGCAGTGACTGGCAGGCCAACAATGAGCAGTTCTTC; CDR3: CASSDWQANNEQFF
D: .; J: TRBJ2-7; V: TRBV7-6; size: .; DNA: TGTGCCAGCAGCTTAGTGGGGCAGGGAAGCGAGCAGTACTTC; CDR3: CASSLVGQGSEQYF
D: .; J: TRBJ2-7; V: TRBV11-2; size: .; DNA: TGTGCCAGCAGCCTATCCCCGGGACTTCTGTACTTC; CDR3: CASSLSPGLLYF
D: TRBD1; J: TRBJ2-7; V: TRBV4-1; size: .; DNA: TGCGCCAGCAGCCCACAGGGCGGGGACAGGGGAAACGAGCAGTACTTC; CDR3: CASSPQGGDRGNEQYF